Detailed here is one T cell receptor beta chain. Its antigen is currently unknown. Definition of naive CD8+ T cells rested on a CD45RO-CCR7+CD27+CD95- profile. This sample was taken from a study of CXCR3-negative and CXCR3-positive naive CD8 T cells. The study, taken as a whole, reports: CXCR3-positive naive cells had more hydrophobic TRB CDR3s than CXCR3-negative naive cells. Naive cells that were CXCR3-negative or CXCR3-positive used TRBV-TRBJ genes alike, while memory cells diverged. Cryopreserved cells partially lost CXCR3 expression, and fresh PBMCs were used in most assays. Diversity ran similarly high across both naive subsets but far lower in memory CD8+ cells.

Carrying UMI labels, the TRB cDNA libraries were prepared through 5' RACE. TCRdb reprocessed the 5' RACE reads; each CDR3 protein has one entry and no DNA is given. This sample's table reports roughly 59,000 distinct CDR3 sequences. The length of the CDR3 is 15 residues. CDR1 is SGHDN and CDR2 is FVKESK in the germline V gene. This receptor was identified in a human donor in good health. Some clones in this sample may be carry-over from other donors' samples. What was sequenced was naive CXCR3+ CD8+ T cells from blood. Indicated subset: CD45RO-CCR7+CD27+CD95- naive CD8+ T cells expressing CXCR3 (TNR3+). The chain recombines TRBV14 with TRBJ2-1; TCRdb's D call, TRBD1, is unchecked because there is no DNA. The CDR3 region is CASSHPEIRGGEQFF.